This TCR beta chain stems from a study of blood T cell repertoires in COVID-19. Per the germline V gene, CDR1 is LNHDA and CDR2 is SQIVND (reference sequence). Trimming cost V 5 bases and J 0 bases; bases outside gene matches: 15. The CDR3 runs to 19 residues. Original processing methods: From reference gene primer amplification, estimates of nucleated cell counts were derived. The assay was immunoSEQ multiplex PCR, and TCRdb's table has in-frame clones only and misses some. V, J and clone size derive from that table, while D and trimming were established from the DNA sequence. The sample shows about 270,000 clones, over 75% of them seen only once.

The receptor was derived from a woman in her 70s with acute or convalescent COVID-19. The V and J genes are TRBV19 and TRBJ2-3, with 9 bases matching TRBD2. The sample consisted of peripheral blood. DNA for the CDR3: TGTGCCAGTAGTTCCCCGGGGCGGGGGGGCCCTAAGAGCACAGATACGCAGTATTTT. Its protein product is CASSSPGRGGPKSTDTQYF.